Listed below are T cell receptor beta chains from one sample, sequenced in a study of blood T cell repertoires in COVID-19. The assay was immunoSEQ multiplex PCR, and TCRdb's table has in-frame clones only and misses some. The data hold roughly 230,000 clones, with 80% to 85% observed a single time. The sequenced sample was PBMCs or T cells enriched from blood (not recorded which). The receptors derive from a man in his forties or fifties who had recovered from COVID-19. The CDR3 runs from the conserved cysteine through the conserved F or W. A D gene is named only where the DNA matches it firmly. Some rows mark clone size as missing; the rest say once, few, many or name a class of expanded clone.

J | D | size | V | DNA | CDR3
TRBJ2-1 | NA | once | TRBV24-1 | TGTGCCACAAGCGTGTCCCACAATGAGCAGTTCTTC | CATSVSHNEQFF
TRBJ2-7 | NA | NA | TRBV7-2 | TGTGCCAGCAGCATAGAAATTAGGACTGGAGCCTACGAGCAGTACTTC | CASSIEIRTGAYEQYF
TRBJ2-2 | TRBD2 | NA | TRBV5-4 | TGTGCCAGCAGCTCACGGCGGGGGTGGGACACCGGGGAGCTGTTTTTT | CASSSRRGWDTGELFF
TRBJ1-6 | NA | NA | TRBV20-1 | TGCAGTGCCAGTCAGCGCTCCTATAATTCACCCCTCCACTTT | CSASQRSYNSPLHF
TRBJ1-2 | TRBD1 | NA | TRBV19 | TGTGCCAGTAGTTTGCAGGGGGCGAGTGGCTACACCTTC | CASSLQGASGYTF
TRBJ1-6 | NA | NA | TRBV30 | TGTGCCTGGGGACGGAGCTCCTATAATTCACCCCTCCACTTT | CAWGRSSYNSPLHF
TRBJ2-1 | NA | NA | TRBV5-1 | TGCGCCAGCAGCTCCCCTCATGGAGGCCTCCGCTCGGGCAATGAGCAGTTCTTC | CASSSPHGGLRSGNEQFF
TRBJ2-7 | NA | NA | TRBV24-1 | TGTGCCACCAGTGGAGGGAGCGAGCAGTACTTC | CATSGGSEQYF
TRBJ2-7 | NA | NA | TRBV2 | TGTGCCAGCAGTACCCCCCAGAGGTACGAGCAGTACTTC | CASSTPQRYEQYF
TRBJ1-1 | NA | NA | TRBV5-6 | TGTGCCAGCAGCTTTGGGTCGTCCGGGAGGCAGCCTTTCTTT | CASSFGSSGRQPFF
TRBJ2-3 | NA | NA | TRBV2 | TGTGCCAGCAGTGTCGGGACAACTAGAGGATCAGATACGCAGTATTTT | CASSVGTTRGSDTQYF
TRBJ2-3 | NA | NA | TRBV10-3 | TGTGCCATCAGTGAGAGGAGGGCAAGCGGCACAGATACGCAGTATTTT | CAISERRASGTDTQYF
TRBJ1-3 | NA | NA | TRBV5-5 | TGTGCCAGCAGCCCTACAGGGCCTCTGGGTGGAAACACCATATATTTT | CASSPTGPLGGNTIYF
TRBJ2-2 | NA | few | TRBV5-4 | TGTGCCAGCAGCCCATACCGGGGAAACACCGGGGAGCTGTTTTTT | CASSPYRGNTGELFF
TRBJ2-1 | NA | NA | TRBV6-5 | TGTGCCAGCATGCAGGGGCTAGTCAATGAGCAGTTCTTC | CASMQGLVNEQFF
TRBJ1-2 | TRBD1 | NA | TRBV2 | TGTGCCAGCAGTGGGGACAGGGTTAACTATGGCTACACCTTC | CASSGDRVNYGYTF
TRBJ1-1 | TRBD1 | NA | TRBV7-2 | TGTGCCAGCAGCGACATTCCGGGACAGGGCCAAGCTTTCTTT | CASSDIPGQGQAFF
TRBJ1-2 | NA | NA | TRBV12-3/TRBV12-4 | TGTGCCAGCAGTTTTGGCACACCAGGAGGCTACACCTTC | CASSFGTPGGYTF
TRBJ1-2 | TRBD1 | NA | TRBV25-1 | TGTGCCAGCAGTGAATGGGGGACAGATACTAACTATGGCTACACCTTC | CASSEWGTDTNYGYTF
TRBJ1-2 | NA | NA | TRBV9 | TGCAGGACAGATGGCTACACCTTC | CRTDGYTF
TRBJ2-3 | TRBD2 | NA | TRBV27 | TGTGCCAGCACCTATCTGGGGGGGGTGACCGATACGCAGTATTTT | CASTYLGGVTDTQYF
TRBJ2-5 | NA | NA | TRBV28 | TGTGCCAGCAGTCCGTTCGGGATCCCCGAAGAGACCCAGTACTTC | CASSPFGIPEETQYF
TRBJ1-5 | NA | NA | TRBV7-2 | TGTGCCAGCAGCTTAGGCATCGGTAGCAATCAGCCCCAGCATTTT | CASSLGIGSNQPQHF
TRBJ1-5 | NA | NA | TRBV4-1 | TGCGCCAGCAGCCAAGTTCCCACCAGTAATCAGCCCCAGCATTTT | CASSQVPTSNQPQHF
TRBJ1-5 | TRBD1 | NA | TRBV2 | TGTGCCAGCACCCCGGACAGGAGAAGCAATCAGCCCCAGCATTTT | CASTPDRRSNQPQHF
TRBJ2-7 | TRBD1 | NA | TRBV24-1 | TGTGCCACCAGTGATGGCGACAGGGGCGAGCAGTACTTC | CATSDGDRGEQYF
TRBJ2-1 | NA | NA | TRBV7-9 | TGTGCCAGCAGCTGGAGCAATGAGCAGTTCTTC | CASSWSNEQFF
TRBJ1-2 | TRBD1 | NA | TRBV2 | TGTGCCAGCAGTGATGGGAGTGGGACAGAGGCCTATGGCTACACCTTC | CASSDGSGTEAYGYTF
TRBJ2-5 | TRBD2 | NA | TRBV11-3 | TGTGCCAGCAGCTCCGGACTAGCGGAAGAGACCCAGTACTTC | CASSSGLAEETQYF
TRBJ1-1 | NA | NA | TRBV5-1 | TGCGCCAGCAGCTTACCTTCAGGGCCAGGTAACACTGAAGCTTTCTTT | CASSLPSGPGNTEAFF
TRBJ2-3 | NA | NA | TRBV5-1 | TGCGCCAGCAGCTTGGGCTCGCAGGGAAGTTTATCTACGCAGTATTTT | CASSLGSQGSLSTQYF
TRBJ1-2 | TRBD1 | NA | TRBV7-6 | TGTGCCACGGGGGGGACAGATGGCTACACCTTC | CATGGTDGYTF
TRBJ1-2 | NA | NA | TRBV6-5 | TGTGCCAGCAGGGATGGACTGGGCGTAAATGGCTACACCTTC | CASRDGLGVNGYTF
TRBJ1-1 | TRBD1 | NA | TRBV7-9 | TGTGCCAGCAGCTTAGGCGCCAGGGGGCGTGTGGGTACTGAAGCTTTCTTT | CASSLGARGRVGTEAFF
TRBJ1-2 | NA | few | TRBV7-2 | TGTGCCAGCACCCGGGTGGGTGGCTACACCTTC | CASTRVGGYTF
TRBJ2-7 | TRBD1 | once | TRBV28 | TGTGCCAGCAGCTCCCAAACCCGGGACAGAACCTACGAGCAGTACTTC | CASSSQTRDRTYEQYF
TRBJ2-5 | NA | NA | TRBV19 | TGTGCCAGTAGTATAAATCAGGTGGAGACCCAGTACTTC | CASSINQVETQYF
TRBJ1-3 | TRBD1 | NA | TRBV6-6 | TGTGCCAGCAGTCGTAGCCTCGGGACAGTCTCTGGAAACACCATATATTTT | CASSRSLGTVSGNTIYF
TRBJ1-5 | NA | NA | TRBV11-3 | TGTGCCAGCAGCCAAGCTAACAATCAGCCCCAGCATTTT | CASSQANNQPQHF
TRBJ1-1 | TRBD1 | NA | TRBV28 | TGTGCCAGCAGTCTCCATGCGACAGGGGGCACTGAAGCTTTCTTT | CASSLHATGGTEAFF
TRBJ1-1 | NA | NA | TRBV5-5 | TGTGCCAGCACCTCAGGGCACAGGGTGAACACTGAAGCTTTCTTT | CASTSGHRVNTEAFF
TRBJ2-7 | TRBD2 | NA | TRBV28 | TGTGCCAGCAGTTTTGGCACTAGCGGGGTAAGGGACGAGCAGTACTTC | CASSFGTSGVRDEQYF